Sequencing of this T cell receptor (beta chain) was carried out in a study of blood T cell repertoires in COVID-19. Study at large: The United States, Italy and Spain provided the acute and convalescent COVID-19 samples. Sources were T cells, B-cell-depleted T cells, or PBMCs; the material itself was cDNA or gDNA.

TCRdb keeps only in-frame clones here, not all; method: immunoSEQ multiplex PCR. This sample has approximately 150,000 clones, with approximately 87% found just once. The CDR3 is made up of 16 amino acids. V lost 5 bases and J lost 1; bases outside the gene matches: 6. Germline V gene lookup returns CDR1 SEHNR and CDR2 FQNEAQ (reference sequence). Sample: peripheral blood. The chain joins TRBV7-9 to TRBJ2-2; TRBD1 matches 8 bases. The clonotype originates from a man between 50 and 59 years old who had recovered from COVID-19. DNA of the CDR3: TGTGCCAGCAGCACCGGACAGGGACTGAACACCGGGGAGCTGTTTTTT. Translation gives CASSTGQGLNTGELFF.